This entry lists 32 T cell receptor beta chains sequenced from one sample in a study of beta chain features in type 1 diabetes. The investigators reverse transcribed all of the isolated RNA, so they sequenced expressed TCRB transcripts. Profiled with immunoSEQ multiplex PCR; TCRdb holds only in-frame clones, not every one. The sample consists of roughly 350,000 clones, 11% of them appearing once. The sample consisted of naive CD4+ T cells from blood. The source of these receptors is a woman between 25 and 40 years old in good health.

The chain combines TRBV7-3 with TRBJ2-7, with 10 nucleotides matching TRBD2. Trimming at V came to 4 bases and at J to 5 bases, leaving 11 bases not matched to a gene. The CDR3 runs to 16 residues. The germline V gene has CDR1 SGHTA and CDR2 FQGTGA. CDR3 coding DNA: TGTGCCAGCAGCTCCAACCCCCTAGCGGGAGACAACGAGCAGTACTTC. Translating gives CASSSNPLAGDNEQYF.

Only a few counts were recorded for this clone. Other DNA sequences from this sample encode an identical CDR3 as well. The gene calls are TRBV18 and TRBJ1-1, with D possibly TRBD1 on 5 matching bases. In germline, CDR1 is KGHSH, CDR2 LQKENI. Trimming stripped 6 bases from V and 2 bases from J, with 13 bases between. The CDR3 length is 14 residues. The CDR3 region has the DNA TGTGCCAGCTCTCCATCCACAGGAAACACTGAAGCTTTCTTT. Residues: CASSPSTGNTEAFF.

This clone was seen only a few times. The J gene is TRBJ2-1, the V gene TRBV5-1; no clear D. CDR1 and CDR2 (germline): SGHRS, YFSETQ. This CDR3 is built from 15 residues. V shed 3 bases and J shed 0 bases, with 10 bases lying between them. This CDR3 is CASSSTTSSYNEQFF. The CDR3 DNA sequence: TGCGCCAGCAGCTCAACTACGAGCTCCTACAATGAGCAGTTCTTC. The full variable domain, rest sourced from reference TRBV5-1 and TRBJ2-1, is KAGVTQTPRYLIKTRGQQVTLSCSPISGHRSVSWYQQTPGQGLQFLFEYFSETQRNKGNFPGRFSGRQFSNSRSEMNVSTLELGDSALYLCASSSTTSSYNEQFFGPGTRLTVL.

CDR3 nucleotides: TGCAGCGCCTACTCGACAGGGGGCGAATATGGCTACACCTTC. This translates into CSAYSTGGEYGYTF. The J gene is TRBJ1-2, the V gene TRBV29-1, with TRBD1 matching over 10 bases. Per the germline V gene, CDR1 is SQVTM and CDR2 is ANQGSEA. V shed 7 bases, J shed 5 bases, and the junction held 10 bases outside the gene matches. CDR3 size: 14 residues.

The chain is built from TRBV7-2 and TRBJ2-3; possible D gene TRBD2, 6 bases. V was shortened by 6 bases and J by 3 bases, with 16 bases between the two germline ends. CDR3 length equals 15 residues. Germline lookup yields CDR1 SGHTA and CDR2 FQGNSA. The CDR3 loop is CASREGLAMTDTQYF. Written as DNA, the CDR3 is TGTGCCAGCAGGGAGGGGCTAGCGATGACAGATACGCAGTATTTT.

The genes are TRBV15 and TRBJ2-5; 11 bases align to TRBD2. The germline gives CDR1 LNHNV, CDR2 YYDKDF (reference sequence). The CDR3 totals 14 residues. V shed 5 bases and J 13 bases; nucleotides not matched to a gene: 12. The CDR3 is CATSGLAGKQARYF. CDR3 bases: TGTGCCACCAGCGGACTAGCGGGCAAGCAGGCCCGGTACTTC.

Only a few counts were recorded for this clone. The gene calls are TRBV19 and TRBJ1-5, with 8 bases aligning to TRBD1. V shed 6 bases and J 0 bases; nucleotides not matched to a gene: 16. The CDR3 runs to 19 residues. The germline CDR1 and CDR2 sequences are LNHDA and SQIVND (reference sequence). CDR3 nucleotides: TGTGCCAGTAGGAAACTGACAGGGGTCGCCGATCCTAGCAATCAGCCCCAGCATTTT. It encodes CASRKLTGVADPSNQPQHF.

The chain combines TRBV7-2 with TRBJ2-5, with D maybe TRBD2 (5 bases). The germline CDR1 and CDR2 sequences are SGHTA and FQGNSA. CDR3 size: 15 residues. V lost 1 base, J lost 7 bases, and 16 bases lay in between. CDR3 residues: CASSLGSQVEGTQYF. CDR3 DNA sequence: TGTGCCAGCAGCTTAGGGTCTCAGGTCGAGGGGACCCAGTACTTC.

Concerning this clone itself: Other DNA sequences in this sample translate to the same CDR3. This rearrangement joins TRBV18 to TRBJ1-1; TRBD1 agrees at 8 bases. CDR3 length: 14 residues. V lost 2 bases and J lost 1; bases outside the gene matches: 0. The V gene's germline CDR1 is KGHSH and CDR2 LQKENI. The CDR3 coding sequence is TGTGCCAGCTCACCAGGACAGGGGAACACTGAAGCTTTCTTT. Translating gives CASSPGQGNTEAFF.

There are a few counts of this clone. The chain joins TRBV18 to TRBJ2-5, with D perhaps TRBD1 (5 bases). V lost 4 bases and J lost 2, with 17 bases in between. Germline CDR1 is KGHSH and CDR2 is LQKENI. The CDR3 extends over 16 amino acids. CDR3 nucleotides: TGTGCCAGCTCACAACAGGATTCCGCAGCACAAGAGACCCAGTACTTC. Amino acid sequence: CASSQQDSAAQETQYF.

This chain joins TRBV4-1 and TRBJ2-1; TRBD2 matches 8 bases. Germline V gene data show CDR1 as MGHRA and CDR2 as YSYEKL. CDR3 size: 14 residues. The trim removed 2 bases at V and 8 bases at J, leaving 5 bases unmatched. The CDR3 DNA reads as TGCGCCAGCAGCCAAAGTCAGCGGGAGCATGAGCAGTTCTTC. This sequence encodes CASSQSQREHEQFF.

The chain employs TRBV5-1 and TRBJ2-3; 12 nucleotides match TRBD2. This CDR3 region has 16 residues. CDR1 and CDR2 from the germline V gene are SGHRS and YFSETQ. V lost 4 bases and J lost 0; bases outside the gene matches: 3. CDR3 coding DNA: TGCGCCAGCAGCGGCGGGACTAGCGGGAGCACAGATACGCAGTATTTT. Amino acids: CASSGGTSGSTDTQYF.

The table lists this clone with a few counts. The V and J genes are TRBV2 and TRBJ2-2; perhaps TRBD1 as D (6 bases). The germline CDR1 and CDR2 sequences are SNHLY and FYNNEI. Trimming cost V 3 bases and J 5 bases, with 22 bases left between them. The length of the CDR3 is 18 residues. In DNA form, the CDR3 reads TGTGCCAGCAGTGATCACCAACAGGGCCAACCACGAACCGGGGAGCTGTTTTTT. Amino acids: CASSDHQQGQPRTGELFF.

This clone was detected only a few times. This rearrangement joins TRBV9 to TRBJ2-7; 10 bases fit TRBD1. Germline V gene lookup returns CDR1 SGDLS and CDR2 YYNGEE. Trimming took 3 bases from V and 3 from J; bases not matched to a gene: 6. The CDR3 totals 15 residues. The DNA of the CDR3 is TGTGCCAGCAGCGCCGGGACAGGGGTCCTCTACGAGCAGTACTTC. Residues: CASSAGTGVLYEQYF.

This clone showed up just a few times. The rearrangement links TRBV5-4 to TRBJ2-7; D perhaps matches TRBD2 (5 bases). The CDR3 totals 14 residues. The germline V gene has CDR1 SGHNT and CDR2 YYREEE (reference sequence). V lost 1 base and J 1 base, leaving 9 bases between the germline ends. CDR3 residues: CASSLQLGSYEQYF. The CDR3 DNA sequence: TGTGCCAGCAGCTTGCAACTAGGGTCCTACGAGCAGTACTTC.

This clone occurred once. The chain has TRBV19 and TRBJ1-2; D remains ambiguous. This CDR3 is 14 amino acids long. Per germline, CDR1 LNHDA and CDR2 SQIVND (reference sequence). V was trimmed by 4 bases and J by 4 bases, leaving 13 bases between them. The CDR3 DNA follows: TGTGCCAGTAGTACCCGTGCGGGGTCCTATGGCTACACCTTC. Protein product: CASSTRAGSYGYTF.

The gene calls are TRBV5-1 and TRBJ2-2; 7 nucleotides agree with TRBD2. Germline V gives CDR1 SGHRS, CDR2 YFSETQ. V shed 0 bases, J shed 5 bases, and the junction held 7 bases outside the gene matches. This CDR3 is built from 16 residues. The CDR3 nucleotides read TGCGCCAGCAGCTTGGTCACGCGGGAGTGGACCGGGGAGCTGTTTTTT. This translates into CASSLVTREWTGELFF.

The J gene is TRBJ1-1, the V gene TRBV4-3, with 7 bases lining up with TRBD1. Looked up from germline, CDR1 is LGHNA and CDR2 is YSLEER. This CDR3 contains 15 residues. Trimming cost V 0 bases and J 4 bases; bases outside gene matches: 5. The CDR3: CASSQDGGGGTEAFF. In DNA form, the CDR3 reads TGCGCCAGCAGCCAAGATGGAGGGGGCGGCACTGAAGCTTTCTTT.

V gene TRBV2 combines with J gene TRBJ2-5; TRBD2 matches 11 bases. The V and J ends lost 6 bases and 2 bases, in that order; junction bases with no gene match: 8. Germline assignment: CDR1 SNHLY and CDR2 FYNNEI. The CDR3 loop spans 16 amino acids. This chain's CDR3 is CASRVGLAGLQETQYF. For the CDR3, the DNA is TGTGCCAGCAGGGTAGGACTAGCGGGCCTACAAGAGACCCAGTACTTC.

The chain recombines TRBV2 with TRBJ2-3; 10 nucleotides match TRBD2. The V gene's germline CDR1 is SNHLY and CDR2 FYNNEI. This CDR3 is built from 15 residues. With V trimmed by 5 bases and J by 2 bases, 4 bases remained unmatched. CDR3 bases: TGTGCCAGCAGTTGGACTAGCGGATCCACAGATACGCAGTATTTT. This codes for CASSWTSGSTDTQYF.

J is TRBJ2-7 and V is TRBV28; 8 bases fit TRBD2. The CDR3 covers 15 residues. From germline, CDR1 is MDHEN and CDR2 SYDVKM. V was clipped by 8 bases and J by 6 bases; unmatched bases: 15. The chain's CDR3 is CASGGLVPPLPEQYF. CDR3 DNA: TGTGCCAGCGGGGGACTAGTTCCCCCTCTTCCCGAGCAGTACTTC.

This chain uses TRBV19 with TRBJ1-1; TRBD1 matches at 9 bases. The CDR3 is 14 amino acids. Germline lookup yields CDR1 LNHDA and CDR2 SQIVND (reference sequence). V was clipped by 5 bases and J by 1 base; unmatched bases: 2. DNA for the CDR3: TGTGCCAGTAGTCCGGACAGGGGGAACACTGAAGCTTTCTTT. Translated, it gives CASSPDRGNTEAFF.

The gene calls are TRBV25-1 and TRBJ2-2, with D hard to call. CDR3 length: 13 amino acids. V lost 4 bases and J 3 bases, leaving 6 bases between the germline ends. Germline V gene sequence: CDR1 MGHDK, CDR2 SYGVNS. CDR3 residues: CASSGLDTGELFF. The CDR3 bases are TGTGCCAGCAGTGGTTTAGACACCGGGGAGCTGTTTTTT.

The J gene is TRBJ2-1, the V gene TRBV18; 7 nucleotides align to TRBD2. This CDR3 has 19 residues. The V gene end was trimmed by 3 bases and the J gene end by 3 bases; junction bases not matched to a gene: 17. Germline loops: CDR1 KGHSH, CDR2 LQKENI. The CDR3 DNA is TGTGCCAGCTCACCCCCGGGACCCCCTAGGGGCGGGAGCTACAATGAGCAGTTCTTC. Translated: CASSPPGPPRGGSYNEQFF. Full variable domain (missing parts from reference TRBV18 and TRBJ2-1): NAGVMQNPRHLVRRRGQEARLRCSPMKGHSHVYWYRQLPEEGLKFMVYLQKENIIDESGMPKERFSAEFPKEGPSILRIQQVVRGDSAAYFCASSPPGPPRGGSYNEQFFGPGTRLTVL.

CDR3: CASSLVGTGSYNEQFF. The CDR3 nucleotides read TGTGCCAGCAGCTTAGTGGGGACAGGGTCCTACAATGAGCAGTTCTTC. The V gene is TRBV11-2, the J gene TRBJ2-1; 9 nucleotides line up with TRBD1. The CDR3 loop spans 16 amino acids. CDR1 is SGHAT and CDR2 is FQNNGV in the germline V gene. V trimming: 1 base; J trimming: 1 base; junction bases outside the gene matches: 2.

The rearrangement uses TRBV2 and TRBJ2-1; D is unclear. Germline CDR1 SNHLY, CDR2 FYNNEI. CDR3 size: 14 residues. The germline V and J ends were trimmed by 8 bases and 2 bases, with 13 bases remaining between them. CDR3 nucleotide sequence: TGTGCCAGCTTCGCGCATCTAGCCTACAATGAGCAGTTCTTC. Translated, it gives CASFAHLAYNEQFF.

CDR3 protein: CASSRLDTQYF. The CDR3 bases are TGTGCCAGCAGTCGGTTGGATACGCAGTATTTT. This sequence joins TRBV28 and TRBJ2-3; D unclear. The germline gives CDR1 MDHEN, CDR2 SYDVKM. The CDR3 is made up of 11 amino acids. Trimming removed 5 bases from V and 6 bases from J, with 6 bases in between.

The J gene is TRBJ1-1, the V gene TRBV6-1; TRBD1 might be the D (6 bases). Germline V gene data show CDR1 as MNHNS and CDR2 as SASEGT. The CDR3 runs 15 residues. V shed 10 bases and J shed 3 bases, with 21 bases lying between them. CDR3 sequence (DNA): TGTGCCACCGTACGGGGGGCGAACTTGGACACTGAAGCTTTCTTT. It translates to CATVRGANLDTEAFF.

The CDR3 DNA reads TGTGCCAGTAGGATGCAGGGGTCACACACTGAAGCTTTCTTT. Amino acids: CASRMQGSHTEAFF. The V and J genes are TRBV19 and TRBJ1-1; maybe TRBD1 (6 bases). The length of the CDR3 is 14 residues. The V end lost 6 bases, the J end lost 3 bases, and 14 bases lay between the germline ends. Germline assignment: CDR1 LNHDA and CDR2 SQIVND (reference sequence).

CDR3 amino acids: CASKDRGRDTGELFF. CDR3 coding DNA: TGTGCCAGTAAAGACAGGGGGCGGGATACCGGGGAGCTGTTTTTT. This chain joins TRBV19 and TRBJ2-2; 10 bases are a match to TRBD1. The CDR3 contains 15 residues. Germline V gives CDR1 LNHDA, CDR2 SQIVND (reference sequence). V lost 7 bases to trimming and J lost 5 bases; unmatched junction nucleotides: 7.

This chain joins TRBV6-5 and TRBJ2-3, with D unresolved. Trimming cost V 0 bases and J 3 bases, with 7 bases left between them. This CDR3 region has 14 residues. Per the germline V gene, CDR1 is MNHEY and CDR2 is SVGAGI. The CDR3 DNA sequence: TGTGCCAGCAGTTACTCACGGGTTACAGATACGCAGTATTTT. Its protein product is CASSYSRVTDTQYF.

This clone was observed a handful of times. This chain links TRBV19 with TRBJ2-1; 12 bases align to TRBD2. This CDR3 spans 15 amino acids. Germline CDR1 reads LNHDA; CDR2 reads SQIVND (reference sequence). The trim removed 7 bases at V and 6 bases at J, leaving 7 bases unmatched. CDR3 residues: CASKRLAGARNEQFF. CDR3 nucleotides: TGTGCCAGTAAAAGACTAGCGGGAGCGCGCAATGAGCAGTTCTTC.